The 15 T cell receptor beta chains in this list originate from one sample, sequenced in a study of beta chain features in type 1 diabetes. Isolated RNA was reverse transcribed in full, so expressed TCRB transcripts were sequenced. Measured with immunoSEQ multiplex PCR; TCRdb has only the in-frame clones, and not every one. The sample includes about 250,000 clones, approximately 14% of them seen just once. What was sequenced was naive CD4+ T cells from blood. These receptors all come from a woman aged 40 to 50 in good health.

V is TRBV5-6 and J is TRBJ2-2; perhaps TRBD1 as D (5 bases). The CDR3 is 15 residues long. Looked up from germline, CDR1 is SGHDT and CDR2 is YYEEEE. Trimming stripped 2 bases from V and 0 bases from J, with 8 bases between. The CDR3 sequence is CASSFIGANTGELFF. As DNA, the CDR3 is TGTGCCAGCAGCTTTATAGGGGCGAACACCGGGGAGCTGTTTTTT.

The rearrangement joins TRBV2 to TRBJ1-1, with D possibly TRBD1 on 6 matching bases. The V and J ends lost 4 bases and 6 bases respectively, with 15 bases between them. The germline gives CDR1 SNHLY, CDR2 FYNNEI. This CDR3 contains 14 residues. DNA for the CDR3: TGTGCCAGCAGTGCCCCCCAGGGGCGGGCTGAAGCTTTCTTT. This sequence encodes CASSAPQGRAEAFF.

In the case of this clone: One junction end does not reproduce the germline sequence, and a read error may be involved. This chain links TRBV19 with TRBJ1-2; D may be TRBD1 (5 bases). The CDR3 has 13 residues. Germline loops: CDR1 LNHDA, CDR2 SQIVND (reference sequence). CDR3 DNA sequence: TGTGTCAGTACATCTGCGGGGACGTATGGCTACACCTTC. The encoded protein is CVSTSAGTYGYTF.

This chain links TRBV6-5 with TRBJ2-7, with 10 bases identical to TRBD1. Per the germline V gene, CDR1 is MNHEY and CDR2 is SVGAGI. The CDR3 contains 12 residues. After removal of 10 bases from V and 4 bases from J, the junction contained 4 bases not matched to a gene. The CDR3 coding sequence is TGTGCCACCCGGGACAGGGGTTACGAGCAGTACTTC. It translates to CATRDRGYEQYF.

The rearrangement links TRBV5-6 to TRBJ1-2, with 9 bases matching TRBD1. J lost 8 bases, V lost 4 bases, and 3 bases had no gene match. The CDR3 has 12 residues. From germline, CDR1 is SGHDT and CDR2 YYEEEE. In nucleotides, the CDR3 is TGTGCCAGCAGCCGGACAGGGGAGGGCTACACCTTC. Protein: CASSRTGEGYTF.

This clone was counted between two and nine times. This rearrangement joins TRBV6-5 to TRBJ2-1, with D uncertain. The CDR3 loop spans 15 amino acids. Germline V CDR1 and CDR2: MNHEY, SVGAGI. V was trimmed by 0 bases and J by 6 bases, leaving 12 bases between them. The CDR3, as DNA: TGTGCCAGCAGTTACTCTTGGGCAGCCCTCAATGAGCAGTTCTTC. Protein sequence: CASSYSWAALNEQFF.

This chain connects TRBV6-5 to TRBJ1-5, with D perhaps matching TRBD1 (5 bases). The CDR3 is made up of 14 amino acids. Germline V gene sequence: CDR1 MNHEY, CDR2 SVGAGI. Trimming cost V 0 bases and J 6 bases, with 9 bases left between them. DNA for the CDR3: TGTGCCAGCAGTTACTCGAAGGGGCGTCAGCCCCAGCATTTT. Encoded protein: CASSYSKGRQPQHF.

For the CDR3, the DNA is TGTGCCAGCAGCTTGGCAGGGGGATTAAGAGAGACCCAGTACTTC. Translating it yields CASSLAGGLRETQYF. The rearrangement uses TRBV5-4 and TRBJ2-5; 7 bases agree with TRBD1. V shed 0 bases and J 4 bases; nucleotides not matched to a gene: 6. Germline loops: CDR1 SGHNT, CDR2 YYREEE (reference sequence). The CDR3 contains 15 residues.

This clone was counted only a few times. The chain's CDR3 is CASSGLGQDYTEAFF. The DNA for the CDR3 is TGTGCCAGCAGTGGGCTGGGACAGGATTACACTGAAGCTTTCTTT. The V and J genes are TRBV2 and TRBJ1-1, with TRBD1 matching 8 bases. This CDR3 region has 15 residues. Germline CDR1 reads SNHLY; CDR2 reads FYNNEI. The junction had 7 bases not matched to a gene; V was cut back by 4 bases and J by 3 bases.

The V call is TRBV21-1, the J call TRBJ1-2; TRBD1 was called by the table and not checked on the DNA. TRBV21-1 constitutes a pseudogene. There are 15 residues in the CDR3. CDR3 DNA: TGTGCCAGCAGCAAAGATTGGGCAGCAAACTATGGCTACACCTTC. This codes for CASSKDWAANYGYTF.

V is TRBV4-1 and J is TRBJ2-1, with 8 positions matching TRBD2. The V segment lost 3 bases and the J segment 0 bases; nucleotides outside the gene matches: 16. The CDR3 has 20 residues. CDR1 and CDR2 (germline): MGHRA, YSYEKL. The CDR3 loop is CASSHDSGVRITLSYNEQFF. The CDR3 bases are TGCGCCAGCAGCCATGATAGCGGGGTTAGGATTACACTCTCCTACAATGAGCAGTTCTTC.

The rearrangement joins TRBV2 to TRBJ1-5; D perhaps matches TRBD1 (5 bases). The V gene lost 3 bases and the J gene lost 4 bases, with 10 bases spanning the gap. Per germline, CDR1 SNHLY and CDR2 FYNNEI. CDR3 length equals 14 residues. The CDR3 here is CASSDLAGNQPQHF. The CDR3 DNA reads TGTGCCAGCAGTGATTTGGCAGGGAATCAGCCCCAGCATTTT.

The chain combines TRBV4-1 with TRBJ1-2, with D unclear. The CDR3 spans 15 residues. The germline CDR1 and CDR2 sequences are MGHRA and YSYEKL. The ends were cut back, 0 bases at V and 4 bases at J, with 12 bases in the middle. CDR3 nucleotide sequence: TGCGCCAGCAGCCAAGATTATCGGGGTTTCTATGGCTACACCTTC. This codes for CASSQDYRGFYGYTF.

The DNA of the CDR3 is TGTGCCAGTAGTATCGGCAGGGGGGTGAACACTGAAGCTTTCTTT. Translation gives CASSIGRGVNTEAFF. The gene calls are TRBV19 and TRBJ1-1, with 7 bases aligning to TRBD1. CDR3 size: 15 residues. The V and J ends lost 3 bases and 0 bases, in that order; junction bases with no gene match: 4. Germline CDR1 and CDR2: LNHDA and SQIVND (reference sequence). The full variable domain, rest sourced from reference TRBV19 and TRBJ1-1, is DGGITQSPKYLFRKEGQNVTLSCEQNLNHDAMYWYRQDPGQGLRLIYYSQIVNDFQKGDIAEGYSVSREKKESFPLTVTSAQKNPTAFYLCASSIGRGVNTEAFFGQGTRLTVV.

This clone appeared a few times. V is TRBV9 and J is TRBJ2-3; maybe TRBD2 (5 bases). Trimming took 5 bases from V and 2 from J, leaving 21 bases between them. The germline V gene encodes CDR1 SGDLS and CDR2 YYNGEE. The CDR3 has 17 residues. DNA for the CDR3: TGTGCCAGCAGTGACCTGCCAGGAGCGGCTTACACAGATACGCAGTATTTT. Translation gives CASSDLPGAAYTDTQYF.